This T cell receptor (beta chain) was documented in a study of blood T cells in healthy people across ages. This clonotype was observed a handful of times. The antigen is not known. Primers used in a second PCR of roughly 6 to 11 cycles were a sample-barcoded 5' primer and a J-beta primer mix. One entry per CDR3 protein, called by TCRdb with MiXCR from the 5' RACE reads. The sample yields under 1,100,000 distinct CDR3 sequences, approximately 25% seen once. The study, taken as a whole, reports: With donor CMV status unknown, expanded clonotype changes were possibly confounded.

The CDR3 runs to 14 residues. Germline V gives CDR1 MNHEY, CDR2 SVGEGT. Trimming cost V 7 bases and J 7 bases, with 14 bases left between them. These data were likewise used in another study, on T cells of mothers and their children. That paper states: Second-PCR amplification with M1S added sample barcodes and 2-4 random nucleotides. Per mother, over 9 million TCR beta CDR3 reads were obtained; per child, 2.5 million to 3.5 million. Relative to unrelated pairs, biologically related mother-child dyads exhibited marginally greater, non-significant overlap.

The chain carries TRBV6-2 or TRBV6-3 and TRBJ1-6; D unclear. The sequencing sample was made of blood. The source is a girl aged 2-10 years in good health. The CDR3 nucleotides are TGTGCCAGCATGTACCGGGTCCCCAATTCACCCCTCCACTTT. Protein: CASMYRVPNSPLHF.